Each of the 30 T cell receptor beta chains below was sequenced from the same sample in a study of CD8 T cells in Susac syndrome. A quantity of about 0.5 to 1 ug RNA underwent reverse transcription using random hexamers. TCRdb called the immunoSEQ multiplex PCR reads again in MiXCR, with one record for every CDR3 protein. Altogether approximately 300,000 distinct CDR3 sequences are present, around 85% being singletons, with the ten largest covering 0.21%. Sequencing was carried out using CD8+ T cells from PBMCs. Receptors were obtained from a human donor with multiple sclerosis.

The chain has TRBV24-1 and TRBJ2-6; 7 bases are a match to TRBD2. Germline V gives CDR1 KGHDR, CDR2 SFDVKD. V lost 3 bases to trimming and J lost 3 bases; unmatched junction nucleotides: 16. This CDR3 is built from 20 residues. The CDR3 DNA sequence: TGTGCCACCAGTGATCCCCGGACTACAGCGTCGGGAGGTGGGGCCAACGTCCTGACTTTC. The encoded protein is CATSDPRTTASGGGANVLTF.

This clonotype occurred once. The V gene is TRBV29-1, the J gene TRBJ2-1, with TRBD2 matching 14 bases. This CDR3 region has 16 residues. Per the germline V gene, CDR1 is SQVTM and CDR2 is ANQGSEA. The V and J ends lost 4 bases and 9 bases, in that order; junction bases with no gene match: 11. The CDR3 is CSVVSGLAGVTGEQFF. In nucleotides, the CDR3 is TGCAGCGTTGTGTCGGGACTAGCGGGAGTCACAGGTGAGCAGTTCTTC.

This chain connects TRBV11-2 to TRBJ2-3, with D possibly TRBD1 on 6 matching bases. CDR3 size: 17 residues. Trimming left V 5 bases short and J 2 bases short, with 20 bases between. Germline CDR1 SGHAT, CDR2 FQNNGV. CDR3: CASSPRTGTSYTDTQYF. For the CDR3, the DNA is TGTGCCAGCAGCCCTAGGACCGGGACATCCTACACAGATACGCAGTATTTT.

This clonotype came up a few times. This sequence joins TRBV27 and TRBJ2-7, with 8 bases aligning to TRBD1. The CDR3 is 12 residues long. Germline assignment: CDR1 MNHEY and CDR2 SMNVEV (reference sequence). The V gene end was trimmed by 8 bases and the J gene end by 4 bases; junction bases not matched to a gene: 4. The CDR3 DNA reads TGTGCCAGCCGACAGGGGATATACGAGCAGTACTTC. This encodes CASRQGIYEQYF.

This CDR3 is CASSRVVVTEAFF. Written as DNA, the CDR3 is TGTGCCAGCAGCCGGGTGGTAGTCACTGAAGCTTTCTTT. The V gene is TRBV12-3 or TRBV12-4, the J gene TRBJ1-1; no reliable D call. Trimming took off 6 bases at V and 4 bases at J, with 12 bases between the two ends. The CDR3 runs to 13 residues.

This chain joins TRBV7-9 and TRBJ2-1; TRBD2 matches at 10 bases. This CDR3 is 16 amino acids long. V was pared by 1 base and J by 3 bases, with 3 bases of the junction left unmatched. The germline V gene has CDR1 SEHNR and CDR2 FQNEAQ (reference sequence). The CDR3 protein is CASSLESGRVYNEQFF. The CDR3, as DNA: TGTGCCAGCAGCTTAGAGAGCGGGAGGGTCTACAATGAGCAGTTCTTC.

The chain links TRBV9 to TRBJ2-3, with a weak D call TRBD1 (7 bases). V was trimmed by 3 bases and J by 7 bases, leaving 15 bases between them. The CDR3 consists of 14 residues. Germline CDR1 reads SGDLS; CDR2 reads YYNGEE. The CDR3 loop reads CASSGGTDLNTQYF. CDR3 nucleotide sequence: TGTGCCAGCAGCGGCGGGACAGATCTTAATACGCAGTATTTT.

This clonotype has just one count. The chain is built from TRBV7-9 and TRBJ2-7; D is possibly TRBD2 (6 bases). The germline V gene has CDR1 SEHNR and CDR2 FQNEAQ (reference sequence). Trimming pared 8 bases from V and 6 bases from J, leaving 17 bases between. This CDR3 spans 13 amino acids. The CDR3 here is CASCPAGSVEQYF. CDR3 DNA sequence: TGTGCCAGCTGCCCGGCGGGAAGCGTCGAGCAGTACTTC.

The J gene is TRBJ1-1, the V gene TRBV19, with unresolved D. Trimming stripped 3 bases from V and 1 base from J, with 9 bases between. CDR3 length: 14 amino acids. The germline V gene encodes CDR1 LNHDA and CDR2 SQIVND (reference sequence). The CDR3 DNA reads TGTGCCAGTAGTATCGTCGGAAAGAACACTGAAGCTTTCTTT. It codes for CASSIVGKNTEAFF.

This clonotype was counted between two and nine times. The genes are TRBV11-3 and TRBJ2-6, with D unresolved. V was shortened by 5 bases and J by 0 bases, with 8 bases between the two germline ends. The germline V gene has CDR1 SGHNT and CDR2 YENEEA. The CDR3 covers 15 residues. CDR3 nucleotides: TGTGCCAGCAGCCCAGGCGGCTCTGGGGCCAACGTCCTGACTTTC. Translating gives CASSPGGSGANVLTF.

This chain's CDR3 is CASTLTGDLQETQYF. The CDR3 nucleotides read TGTGCCAGCACCTTAACAGGGGACCTACAAGAGACCCAGTACTTC. The chain carries TRBV28 and TRBJ2-5, with TRBD1 matching over 7 bases. The germline gives CDR1 MDHEN, CDR2 SYDVKM. The CDR3 consists of 15 residues. The V segment lost 7 bases and the J segment 2 bases; nucleotides outside the gene matches: 10.

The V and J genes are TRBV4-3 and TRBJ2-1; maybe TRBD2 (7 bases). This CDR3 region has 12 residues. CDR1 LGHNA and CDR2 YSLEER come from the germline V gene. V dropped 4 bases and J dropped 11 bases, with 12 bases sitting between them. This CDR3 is CASSRGGAQQFF. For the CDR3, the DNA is TGCGCCAGCAGCCGGGGGGGCGCCCAGCAGTTCTTC.

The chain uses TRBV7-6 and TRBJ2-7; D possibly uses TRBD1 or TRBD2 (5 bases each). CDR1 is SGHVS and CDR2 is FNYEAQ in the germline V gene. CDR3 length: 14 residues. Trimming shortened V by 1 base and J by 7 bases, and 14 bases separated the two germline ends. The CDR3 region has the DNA TGTGCCAGCAGCTTAGGGGGGACCCTTTGGGAGCAGTACTTC. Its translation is CASSLGGTLWEQYF.

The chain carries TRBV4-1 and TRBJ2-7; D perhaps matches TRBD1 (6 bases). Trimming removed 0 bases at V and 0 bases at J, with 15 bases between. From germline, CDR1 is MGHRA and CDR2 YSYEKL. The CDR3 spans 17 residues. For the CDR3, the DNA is TGCGCCAGCAGCCAAGAAGGGGGAACTTTCAGCTCCTACGAGCAGTACTTC. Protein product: CASSQEGGTFSSYEQYF.

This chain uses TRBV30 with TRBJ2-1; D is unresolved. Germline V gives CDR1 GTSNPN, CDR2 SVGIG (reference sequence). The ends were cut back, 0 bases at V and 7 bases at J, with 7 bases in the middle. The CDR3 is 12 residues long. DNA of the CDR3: TGTGCCTGGAGTGTAGGGCTGAATGAGCAGTTCTTC. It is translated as CAWSVGLNEQFF.

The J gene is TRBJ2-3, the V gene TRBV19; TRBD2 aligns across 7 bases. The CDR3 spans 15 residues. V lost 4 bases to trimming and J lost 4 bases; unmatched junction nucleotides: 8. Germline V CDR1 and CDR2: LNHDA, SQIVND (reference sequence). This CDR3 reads CASSTAGLDADTQYF. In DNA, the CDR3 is TGTGCCAGTAGTACCGCCGGACTAGACGCAGATACGCAGTATTTT.

DNA for the CDR3: TGTGCCAGCAGTTTGCGACGGGAGTTTAGCTCCTACGAGCAGTACTTC. Translating it yields CASSLRREFSSYEQYF. J is TRBJ2-7 and V is TRBV27; D possibly corresponds to TRBD2 (6 bases). The CDR3 extends over 16 amino acids. The germline gives CDR1 MNHEY, CDR2 SMNVEV (reference sequence). Trimming removed 3 bases at V and 0 bases at J, with 15 bases between.

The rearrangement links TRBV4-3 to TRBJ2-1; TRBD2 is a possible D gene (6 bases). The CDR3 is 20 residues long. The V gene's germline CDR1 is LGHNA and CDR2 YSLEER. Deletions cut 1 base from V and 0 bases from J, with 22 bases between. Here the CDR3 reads CASSQVLLGRLQSSYNEQFF. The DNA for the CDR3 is TGCGCCAGCAGCCAAGTATTGCTGGGGAGGCTCCAAAGCTCCTACAATGAGCAGTTCTTC.

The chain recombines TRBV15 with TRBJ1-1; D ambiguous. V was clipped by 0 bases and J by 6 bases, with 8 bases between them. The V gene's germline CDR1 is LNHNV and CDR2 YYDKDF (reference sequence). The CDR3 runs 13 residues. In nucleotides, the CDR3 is TGTGCCACCAGCAGAGATCAGACGGCTGAAGCTTTCTTT. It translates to CATSRDQTAEAFF.

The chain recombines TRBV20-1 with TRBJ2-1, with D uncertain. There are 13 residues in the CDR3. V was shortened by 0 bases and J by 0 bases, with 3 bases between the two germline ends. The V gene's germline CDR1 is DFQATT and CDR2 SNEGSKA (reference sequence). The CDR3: CSARESSYNEQFF. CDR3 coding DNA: TGCAGTGCTAGAGAAAGCTCCTACAATGAGCAGTTCTTC.

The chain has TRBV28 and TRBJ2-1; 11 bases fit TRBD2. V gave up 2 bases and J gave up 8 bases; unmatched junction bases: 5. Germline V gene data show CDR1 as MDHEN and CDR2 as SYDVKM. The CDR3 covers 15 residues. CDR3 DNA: TGTGCCAGCAGTTTAATCACTAGCGGGAGCGATGAGCAGTTCTTC. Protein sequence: CASSLITSGSDEQFF. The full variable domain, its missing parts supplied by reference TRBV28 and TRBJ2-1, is DVKVTQSSRYLVKRTGEKVFLECVQDMDHENMFWYRQDPGLGLRLIYFSYDVKMKEKGDIPEGYSVSREKKERFSLILESASTNQTSMYLCASSLITSGSDEQFFGPGTRLTVL.

The CDR3 DNA follows: TGTGCCAGCAGCTGGGGGGCGGGAGGAGGAGAGACCCAGTACTTC. This translates into CASSWGAGGGETQYF. The gene calls are TRBV7-7 and TRBJ2-5; TRBD2 matches 8 bases. The junction had 8 bases not matched to a gene; V was cut back by 4 bases and J by 4 bases. CDR1 SSHAT and CDR2 FNYEAQ come from the germline V gene (reference sequence). CDR3 length: 15 residues.

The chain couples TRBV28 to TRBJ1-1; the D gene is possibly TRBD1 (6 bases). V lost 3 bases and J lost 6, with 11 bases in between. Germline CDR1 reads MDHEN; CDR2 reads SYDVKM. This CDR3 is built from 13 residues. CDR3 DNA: TGTGCCAGCAGTTTCTTCGGACAGTCTGAAGCTTTCTTT. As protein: CASSFFGQSEAFF.

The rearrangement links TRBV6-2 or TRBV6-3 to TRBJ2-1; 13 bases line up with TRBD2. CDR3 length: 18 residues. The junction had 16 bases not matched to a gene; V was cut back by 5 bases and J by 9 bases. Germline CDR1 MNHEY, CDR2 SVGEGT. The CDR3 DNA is TGTGCCAGCAGTCCCGGGACTAGCGGGACGGGGCCAGAGCTTGAGCAGTTCTTC. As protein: CASSPGTSGTGPELEQFF.

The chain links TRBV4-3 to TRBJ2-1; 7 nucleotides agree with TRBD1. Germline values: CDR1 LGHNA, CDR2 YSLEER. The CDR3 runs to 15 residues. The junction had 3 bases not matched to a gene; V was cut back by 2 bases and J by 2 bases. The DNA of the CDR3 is TGCGCCAGCAGCCAATCGACAGGGCCCTACAATGAGCAGTTCTTC. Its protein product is CASSQSTGPYNEQFF.

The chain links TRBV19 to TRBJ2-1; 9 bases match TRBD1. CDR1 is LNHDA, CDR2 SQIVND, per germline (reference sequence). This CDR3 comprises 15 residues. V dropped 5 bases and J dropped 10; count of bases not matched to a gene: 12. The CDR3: CASSPFPGTGLEQFF. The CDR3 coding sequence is TGTGCCAGTAGTCCCTTTCCCGGGACAGGGTTGGAGCAGTTCTTC.

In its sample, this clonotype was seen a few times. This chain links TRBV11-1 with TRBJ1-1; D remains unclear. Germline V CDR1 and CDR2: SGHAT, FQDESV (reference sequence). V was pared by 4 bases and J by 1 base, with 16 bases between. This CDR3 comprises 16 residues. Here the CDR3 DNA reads TGTGCCAGCAGCTCCGAACAAGGGTATGCGAACACTGAAGCTTTCTTT. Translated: CASSSEQGYANTEAFF.

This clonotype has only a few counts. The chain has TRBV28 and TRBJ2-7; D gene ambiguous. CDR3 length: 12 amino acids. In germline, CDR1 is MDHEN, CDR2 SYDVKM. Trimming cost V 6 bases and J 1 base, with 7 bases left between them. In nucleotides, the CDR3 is TGTGCCAGCAGCTTTGTGTCCTACGAGCAGTACTTC. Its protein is CASSFVSYEQYF.

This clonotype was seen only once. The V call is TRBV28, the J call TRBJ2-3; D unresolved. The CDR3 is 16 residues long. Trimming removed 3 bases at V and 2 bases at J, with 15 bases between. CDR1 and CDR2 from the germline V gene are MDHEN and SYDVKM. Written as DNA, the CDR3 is TGTGCCAGCAGTTTCAGTAACAGTTGGGCCACAGATACGCAGTATTTT. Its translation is CASSFSNSWATDTQYF.

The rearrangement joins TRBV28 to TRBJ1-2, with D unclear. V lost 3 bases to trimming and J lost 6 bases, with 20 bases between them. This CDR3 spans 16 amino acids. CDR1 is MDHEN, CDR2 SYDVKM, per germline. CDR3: CASSFSPVWRLHGYTF. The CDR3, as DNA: TGTGCCAGCAGTTTCTCCCCGGTGTGGAGACTACATGGCTACACCTTC.